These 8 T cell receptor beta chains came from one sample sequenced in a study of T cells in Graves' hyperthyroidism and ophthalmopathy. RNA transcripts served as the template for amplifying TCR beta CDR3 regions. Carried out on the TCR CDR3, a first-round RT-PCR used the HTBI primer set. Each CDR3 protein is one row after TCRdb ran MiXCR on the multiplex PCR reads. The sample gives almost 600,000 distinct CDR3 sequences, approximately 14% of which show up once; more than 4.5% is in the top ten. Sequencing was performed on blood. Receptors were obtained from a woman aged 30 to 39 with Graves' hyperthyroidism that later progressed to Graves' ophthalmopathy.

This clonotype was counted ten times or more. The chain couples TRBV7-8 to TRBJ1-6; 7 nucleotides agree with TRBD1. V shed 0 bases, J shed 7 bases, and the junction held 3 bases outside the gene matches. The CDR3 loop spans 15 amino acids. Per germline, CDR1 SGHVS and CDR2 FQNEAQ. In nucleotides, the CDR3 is TGTGCCAGCAGCTTAGCCGGGACAGAAAATTCACCCCTCCACTTT. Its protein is CASSLAGTENSPLHF.

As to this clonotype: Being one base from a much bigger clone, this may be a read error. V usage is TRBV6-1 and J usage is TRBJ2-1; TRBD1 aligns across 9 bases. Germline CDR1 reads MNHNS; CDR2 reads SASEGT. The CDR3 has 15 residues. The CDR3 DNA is TGTGCCAGCAGTGAAGGGACAGGGGAGAGGTATGAGCAGTCCTTC. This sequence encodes CASSEGTGERYEQSF.

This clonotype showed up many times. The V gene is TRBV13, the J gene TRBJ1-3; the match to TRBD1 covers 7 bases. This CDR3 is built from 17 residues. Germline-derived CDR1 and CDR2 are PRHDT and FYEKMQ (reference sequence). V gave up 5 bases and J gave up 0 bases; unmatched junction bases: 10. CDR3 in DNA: TGTGCCAGCAGCCCCTGGACAGGCGATAGCTCTGGAAACACCATATATTTT. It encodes CASSPWTGDSSGNTIYF. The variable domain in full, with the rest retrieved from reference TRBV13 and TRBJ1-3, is AAGVIQSPRHLIKEKRETATLKCYPIPRHDTVYWYQQGPGQDPQFLISFYEKMQSDKGSIPDRFSAQQFSDYHSELNMSSLELGDSALYFCASSPWTGDSSGNTIYFGEGSWLTVV.

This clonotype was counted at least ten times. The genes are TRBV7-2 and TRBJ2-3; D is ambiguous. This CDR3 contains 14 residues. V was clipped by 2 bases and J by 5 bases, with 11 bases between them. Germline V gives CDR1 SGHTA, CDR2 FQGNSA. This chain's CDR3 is CASSLFWGGDTQYF. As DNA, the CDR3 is TGTGCCAGCAGCTTATTCTGGGGTGGAGATACGCAGTATTTT.

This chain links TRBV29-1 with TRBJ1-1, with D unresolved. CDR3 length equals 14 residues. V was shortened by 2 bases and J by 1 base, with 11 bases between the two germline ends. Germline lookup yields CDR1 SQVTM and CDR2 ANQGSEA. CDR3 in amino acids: CSVEFVGGNTEAFF. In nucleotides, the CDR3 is TGCAGCGTTGAATTTGTGGGTGGGAACACTGAAGCTTTCTTT. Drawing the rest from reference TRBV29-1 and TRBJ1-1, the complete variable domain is SAVISQKPSRDICQRGTSLTIQCQVDSQVTMMFWYRQQPGQSLTLIATANQGSEATYESGFVIDKFPISRPNLTFSTLTVSNMSPEDSSIYLCSVEFVGGNTEAFFGQGTRLTVV.

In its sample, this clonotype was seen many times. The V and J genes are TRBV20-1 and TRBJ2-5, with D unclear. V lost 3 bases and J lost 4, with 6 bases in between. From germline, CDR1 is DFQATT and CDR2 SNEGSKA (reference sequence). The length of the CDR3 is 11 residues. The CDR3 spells CSASSRETQYF. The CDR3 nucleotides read TGCAGTGCTAGTTCTAGAGAGACCCAGTACTTC.

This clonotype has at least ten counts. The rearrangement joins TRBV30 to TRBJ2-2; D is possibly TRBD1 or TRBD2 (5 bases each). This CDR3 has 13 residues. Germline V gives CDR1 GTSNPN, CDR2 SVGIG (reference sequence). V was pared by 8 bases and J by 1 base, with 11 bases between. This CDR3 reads CAGHGENTGELFF. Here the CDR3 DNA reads TGTGCCGGACACGGGGAGAACACCGGGGAGCTGTTTTTT. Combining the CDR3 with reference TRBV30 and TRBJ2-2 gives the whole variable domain SQTIHQWPATLVQPVGSPLSLECTVEGTSNPNLYWYRQAAGRGLQLLFYSVGIGQISSEVPQNLSASRPQDRQFILSSKKLLLSDSGFYLCAGHGENTGELFFGEGSRLTVL.

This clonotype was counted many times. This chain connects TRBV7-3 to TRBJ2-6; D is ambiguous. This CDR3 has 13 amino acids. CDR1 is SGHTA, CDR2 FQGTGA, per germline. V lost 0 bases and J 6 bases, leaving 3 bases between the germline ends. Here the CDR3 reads CASSLTLANVLTF. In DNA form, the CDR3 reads TGTGCCAGCAGCTTAACCCTGGCCAACGTCCTGACTTTC.